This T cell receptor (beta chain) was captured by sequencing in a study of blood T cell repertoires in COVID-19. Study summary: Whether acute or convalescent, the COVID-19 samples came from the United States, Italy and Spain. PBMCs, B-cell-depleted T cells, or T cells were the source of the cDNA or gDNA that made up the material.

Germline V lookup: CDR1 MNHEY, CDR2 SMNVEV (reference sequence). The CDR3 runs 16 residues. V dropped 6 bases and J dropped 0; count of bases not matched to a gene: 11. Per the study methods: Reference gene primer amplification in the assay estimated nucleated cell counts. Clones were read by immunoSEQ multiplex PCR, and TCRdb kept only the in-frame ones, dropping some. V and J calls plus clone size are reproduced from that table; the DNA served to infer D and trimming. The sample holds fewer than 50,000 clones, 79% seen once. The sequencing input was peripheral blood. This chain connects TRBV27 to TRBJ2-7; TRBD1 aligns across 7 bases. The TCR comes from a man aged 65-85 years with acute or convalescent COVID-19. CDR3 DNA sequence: TGTGCCAGCAGATACCGAGGACAGGTGAGCTCCTACGAGCAGTACTTC. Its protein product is CASRYRGQVSSYEQYF.